The 25 T cell receptor beta chains in this list originate from one sample, sequenced in a study of blood T cells in healthy people across ages. With a J-beta primer mix and a sample-barcoded 5' primer, a second PCR ran about 6 to 11 cycles. TCRdb re-called the 5' RACE reads through MiXCR, storing one row per CDR3 protein. This table has 1.2 million to 1.5 million distinct CDR3 sequences, 42% appearing once. Sequencing was carried out using blood. These receptor sequences come from a woman younger than 35 in good health.

Only a few counts were recorded for this clonotype. This rearrangement joins TRBV12-3 or TRBV12-4 to TRBJ1-3; 7 bases agree with TRBD1. The J segment lost 4 bases and the V segment lost 4 bases, leaving 4 bases of the junction unmatched. This CDR3 is built from 14 residues. CDR3 sequence reads: CASSSTGFGNTIYF. The CDR3, as DNA: TGTGCCAGCAGTTCGACAGGGTTCGGAAACACCATATATTTT.

The chain combines TRBV2 with TRBJ1-2, with TRBD1 matching 11 bases. The germline V gene encodes CDR1 SNHLY and CDR2 FYNNEI. The CDR3 is 15 residues long. The junction had 6 bases not matched to a gene; V was cut back by 2 bases and J by 7 bases. The DNA of the CDR3 is TGTGCCAGCAGTGAACTAGGACAGGGGGCACTTGGCTACACCTTC. Translating gives CASSELGQGALGYTF.

J is TRBJ2-3 and V is TRBV6-6, with D tentatively TRBD2 (6 bases). The V gene's germline CDR1 is MNHNY and CDR2 SVGAGI (reference sequence). There are 14 residues in the CDR3. Between the trimmed V and J ends, which lost 8 bases and 1 base, there was a span of 13 bases. CDR3 sequence: CASDKRAGTDTQYF. The CDR3 DNA follows: TGTGCCAGCGACAAGCGGGCAGGCACAGATACGCAGTATTTT.

The chain employs TRBV12-3 or TRBV12-4 and TRBJ2-4; 8 positions match TRBD2. CDR3 length: 20 amino acids. With V trimmed by 5 bases and J by 3 bases, 21 bases remained unmatched. Written as DNA, the CDR3 is TGTGCCAGCAGTGGGGGCCCCTTTCGTCAGAGTAGCGGGGTCAAAAACATTCAGTACTTC. Its translation: CASSGGPFRQSSGVKNIQYF.

The chain employs TRBV27 and TRBJ2-1; TRBD1 might be the D (6 bases). The CDR3 totals 14 residues. Trimming removed 4 bases at V and 9 bases at J, with 16 bases between. Per the germline V gene, CDR1 is MNHEY and CDR2 is SMNVEV (reference sequence). The CDR3 sequence is CASSSTTGRGEQFF. The CDR3 DNA reads as TGTGCCAGCAGTTCCACCACCGGCAGGGGTGAGCAGTTCTTC.

The V call is TRBV3-1, the J call TRBJ1-2; D remains unclear. The CDR3 is 13 residues long. From germline, CDR1 is LGHDT and CDR2 YNNKEL (reference sequence). Trimming pared 5 bases from V and 3 bases from J, leaving 10 bases between. The CDR3 reads CASSAGSHYGYTF. The CDR3 DNA sequence: TGTGCCAGCAGCGCCGGGAGCCACTATGGCTACACCTTC.

The chain recombines TRBV7-2 with TRBJ2-5, with 12 bases fitting TRBD1. Matching the DNA end better, TRBJ2-7 makes the J call doubtful. This CDR3 comprises 16 residues. The germline gives CDR1 SGHTA, CDR2 FQGNSA. The CDR3 protein is CASRPGQGAGTYEQYF. DNA of the CDR3: TGTGCCAGCAGGCCGGGACAGGGGGCGGGGACCTACGAGCAGTACTTC.

This chain joins TRBV20-1 and TRBJ2-3; D uncertain. CDR1 and CDR2 from the germline V gene are DFQATT and SNEGSKA (reference sequence). V lost 4 bases and J 6 bases, leaving 14 bases between the germline ends. This CDR3 spans 13 amino acids. The CDR3 DNA is TGCAGTGCTATCGGGTCCAGAGCGGATACGCAGTATTTT. Translating gives CSAIGSRADTQYF.

This clonotype was recorded a few times. The rearrangement links TRBV7-9 to TRBJ1-2, with TRBD1 as a possible D gene (5 bases). The length of the CDR3 is 13 residues. CDR1 and CDR2 from the germline V gene are SEHNR and FQNEAQ (reference sequence). Trimming cost V 7 bases and J 6 bases, with 15 bases left between them. The CDR3 reads CASTLTVKDGYTF. The DNA of the CDR3 is TGTGCCAGCACCCTGACAGTTAAAGATGGCTACACCTTC.

V gene TRBV5-1 combines with J gene TRBJ1-2; 10 positions agree with TRBD1. The germline gives CDR1 SGHRS, CDR2 YFSETQ. The CDR3 has 13 residues. V was pared by 7 bases and J by 8 bases, with 8 bases of the junction left unmatched. The CDR3 DNA reads TGCGCCAGCGGCGACCGGACAGGGGGAGGCTACACCTTC. Protein product: CASGDRTGGGYTF.

CDR3: CAWGAGASYNEQFF. The CDR3 region has the DNA TGTGCCTGGGGAGCGGGGGCCTCCTACAATGAGCAGTTCTTC. J is TRBJ2-1 and V is TRBV30, with 8 bases that match TRBD2. CDR1 and CDR2 (germline): GTSNPN, SVGIG (reference sequence). After removal of 5 bases from V and 0 bases from J, the junction contained 3 bases not matched to a gene. The CDR3 loop spans 14 amino acids.

This clonotype appeared a few times. This chain links TRBV6-6 with TRBJ1-5; D remains unclear. The germline V gene encodes CDR1 MNHNY and CDR2 SVGAGI (reference sequence). V was trimmed by 2 bases and J by 2 bases, leaving 7 bases between them. This CDR3 contains 14 residues. The chain's CDR3 is CASSYRWGNQPQHF. DNA for the CDR3: TGTGCCAGCAGTTACCGATGGGGCAATCAGCCCCAGCATTTT.

This clonotype was detected a few times. This rearrangement joins TRBV6-5 to TRBJ2-3; D is perhaps TRBD2 (7 bases). The CDR3 totals 18 residues. Trimming took off 0 bases at V and 1 base at J, with 17 bases between the two ends. The germline gives CDR1 MNHEY, CDR2 SVGAGI. In DNA form, the CDR3 reads TGTGCCAGCAGTTACTCGATCGGGGGGCCCTACTGCACAGATACGCAGTATTTT. As protein: CASSYSIGGPYCTDTQYF.

The rearrangement uses TRBV27 and TRBJ1-2, with 8 bases matching TRBD1. Trimming cost V 8 bases and J 0 bases; bases outside gene matches: 8. This CDR3 contains 15 residues. Looked up from germline, CDR1 is MNHEY and CDR2 is SMNVEV (reference sequence). The CDR3 region is CASRKTGAPNYGYTF. In DNA, the CDR3 is TGTGCCAGCCGGAAGACAGGGGCCCCTAACTATGGCTACACCTTC.

The rearrangement links TRBV20-1 to TRBJ2-5; TRBD2 agrees at 12 bases. Germline loops: CDR1 DFQATT, CDR2 SNEGSKA (reference sequence). V dropped 4 bases and J dropped 11; count of bases not matched to a gene: 17. The CDR3 extends over 16 amino acids. CDR3 nucleotides: TGCAGTGCTAACCCCAGGACTAGCGGGGACTGGAATGAGCAGTACTTC. Encoded protein: CSANPRTSGDWNEQYF.

The rearrangement uses TRBV25-1 and TRBJ2-1, with D possibly being TRBD1 (6 bases). CDR1 is MGHDK, CDR2 SYGVNS, per germline. This CDR3 is built from 16 residues. The V gene lost 4 bases and the J gene lost 4 bases, with 17 bases spanning the gap. CDR3 sequence reads: CASSAQPGQGYNEQFF. In DNA form, the CDR3 reads TGTGCCAGCAGTGCCCAACCGGGGCAGGGGTACAATGAGCAGTTCTTC.

For this clonotype: This may stem from a read error, because a much larger clone lies one nucleotide away. The chain is built from TRBV29-1 and TRBJ2-7; tentatively, D is TRBD1 (6 bases). Trimming left V 6 bases short and J 10 bases short, with 19 bases between. The CDR3 runs to 12 residues. Germline CDR1 SQVTM, CDR2 ANQGSEA. Here the CDR3 DNA reads TGCAGCGTCATGACAGGCCAAGAGGCCCAGTACTTC. It translates to CSVMTGQEAQYF.

The chain has TRBV29-1 and TRBJ1-2, with 8 bases matching TRBD1. The CDR3 is 15 amino acids. Germline loops: CDR1 SQVTM, CDR2 ANQGSEA. With V trimmed by 5 bases and J by 4 bases, 12 bases remained unmatched. The CDR3 DNA follows: TGCAGCGTTTCTTCAGGACAGGGCCAATTCTATGGCTACACCTTC. This gives the protein CSVSSGQGQFYGYTF.

This clonotype was observed a handful of times. This chain links TRBV12-3 or TRBV12-4 with TRBJ1-1; D unresolved. V shed 8 bases and J shed 9 bases, with 16 bases lying between them. The CDR3 covers 12 residues. CDR3 sequence (DNA): TGTGCCAGCTCGGGTAGTGTTCAGAAAGCTTTCTTT. It yields the protein CASSGSVQKAFF.

About this clonotype itself: At one of its ends the junction is not consistent with the germline gene, which may arise from a read error. The V gene is TRBV3-1, the J gene TRBJ2-7, with 9 bases lining up with TRBD1. The CDR3 runs 15 residues. Germline lookup yields CDR1 LGHDT and CDR2 YNNKEL (reference sequence). CDR3 in amino acids: CASSQEPGQGYGQYF. The CDR3 bases are TGTGCCAGCAGCCAAGAACCGGGACAGGGATACGGGCAGTACTTC.

This clonotype has more than one count but fewer than ten. The rearrangement joins TRBV10-3 to TRBJ2-7; D unresolved. With 9 bases removed from V and 3 bases from J, the gap between germline ends came to 15 bases. Germline lookup yields CDR1 ENHRY and CDR2 SYGVKD. The CDR3 contains 13 residues. The CDR3 spells CAMTSEPNYEQYF. For the CDR3, the DNA is TGTGCCATGACGTCAGAGCCCAACTACGAGCAGTACTTC.

The V and J genes are TRBV29-1 and TRBJ1-4, with 10 positions matching TRBD1. The CDR3 covers 13 residues. The V segment lost 2 bases and the J segment 7 bases; nucleotides outside the gene matches: 1. CDR1 is SQVTM and CDR2 is ANQGSEA in the germline V gene. The chain's CDR3 is CSVERDRGEKLFF. The CDR3 DNA follows: TGCAGCGTTGAAAGGGACAGGGGTGAAAAACTGTTTTTT.

The CDR3 here is CASGGGTSGLNEQFF. In nucleotides, the CDR3 is TGTGCCAGCGGAGGCGGGACTAGCGGACTCAATGAGCAGTTCTTC. The chain uses TRBV2 and TRBJ2-1, with TRBD2 matching 11 bases. The V gene end was trimmed by 8 bases and the J gene end by 6 bases; junction bases not matched to a gene: 9. The CDR3 contains 15 residues. CDR1 and CDR2 (germline): SNHLY, FYNNEI.

CDR3 nucleotide sequence: TGTGCCAGCAGTGAACGAGTCCTCCTCTATGGCTACACCTTC. Encoded protein: CASSERVLLYGYTF. V and J are TRBV6-1 and TRBJ1-2, with D unresolved. Germline V lookup: CDR1 MNHNS, CDR2 SASEGT. The CDR3 extends over 14 amino acids. Between the trimmed V and J ends, which lost 2 bases and 4 bases, there was a span of 11 bases.

This clonotype appeared a few times. This chain joins TRBV20-1 and TRBJ1-2, with a weak D call TRBD1 (5 bases). Trimming removed 4 bases from V and 0 bases from J, with 9 bases in between. Germline CDR1 DFQATT, CDR2 SNEGSKA (reference sequence). This CDR3 spans 13 amino acids. The CDR3, as DNA: TGCAGTGCTATGGACACCGCTAACTATGGCTACACCTTC. As protein: CSAMDTANYGYTF.